The entry below gives a single T cell receptor beta chain sequence along with its context. The record originates from a study of control samples from healthy donors and cancer patients. Clones were read by immunoSEQ multiplex PCR, and TCRdb kept only the in-frame ones, dropping some. The table has 150,000 to 200,000 clones, 96% seen once. CDR1 is SGHKS, CDR2 YYEKEE, per germline (reference sequence). The ends were cut back, 0 bases at V and 5 bases at J, with 4 bases in the middle. The CDR3 runs 12 residues. The TCR comes from a woman aged 25 to 39 in good health. This chain joins TRBV5-5 and TRBJ2-3; no firm D call. Sequencing input: blood. The CDR3 sequence: CASSLVGDTQYF. The CDR3 DNA sequence: TGTGCCAGCAGCTTGGTGGGAGATACGCAGTATTTT.